This T cell receptor beta chain was recorded in a study of blood T cell repertoires in COVID-19. This table comes from immunoSEQ multiplex PCR, and its TCRdb copy is limited to in-frame clones, with some not included. This table has 45,000 to 60,000 clones, roughly 83% appearing once. The CDR3 spans 13 residues. With V trimmed by 7 bases and J by 6 bases, 6 bases remained unmatched. Looked up from germline, CDR1 is LNHDA and CDR2 is SQIVND (reference sequence). The chain links TRBV19 to TRBJ1-1, with 9 nucleotides matching TRBD1. This TCR was recovered from a man between 45 and 60 years old with acute or convalescent COVID-19. Input material: peripheral blood. The DNA for the CDR3 is TGTGCCAGTACCGGGACAGGGAGGGCTGAAGCTTTCTTT. Translating gives CASTGTGRAEAFF. Supplemented by reference TRBV19 and TRBJ1-1, the full variable domain reads DGGITQSPKYLFRKEGQNVTLSCEQNLNHDAMYWYRQDPGQGLRLIYYSQIVNDFQKGDIAEGYSVSREKKESFPLTVTSAQKNPTAFYLCASTGTGRAEAFFGQGTRLTVV.